This T cell receptor (beta chain) emerged from a study of shared clonotypes between healthy human individuals. Study-wide results and limits: The donor pool, a small one, limited the genetic and exposure-history diversity represented.

The authors' processing: In the immunoSEQ data, sequences were junction-only and lacked quality scores, so filtering differed. TCRdb's copy holds only in-frame clones and misses some; the assay was immunoSEQ multiplex PCR. From that table come the V and J calls and clone size; the DNA was used to work out D and trimming. This sample yields about 660,000 clones, of which around two thirds are seen a single time; over 1.5% belongs to the top ten. The ends were cut back, 0 bases at V and 9 bases at J, with 15 bases in the middle. Looked up from germline, CDR1 is MNHEY and CDR2 is SVGAGI. The CDR3 has 15 residues. Concerning this clone itself: Its specificity is unknown.

The sequence derives from a young woman in good health. The sequencing input was memory CD4+ T cells sorted from blood. Sample subset: CD45RA-negative fraction. V usage is TRBV6-5 and J usage is TRBJ1-5; D gene uncertain. CDR3 protein: CASSYSGQSNWPQHF. DNA of the CDR3: TGTGCCAGCAGTTACTCCGGTCAGAGCAATTGGCCCCAGCATTTT.